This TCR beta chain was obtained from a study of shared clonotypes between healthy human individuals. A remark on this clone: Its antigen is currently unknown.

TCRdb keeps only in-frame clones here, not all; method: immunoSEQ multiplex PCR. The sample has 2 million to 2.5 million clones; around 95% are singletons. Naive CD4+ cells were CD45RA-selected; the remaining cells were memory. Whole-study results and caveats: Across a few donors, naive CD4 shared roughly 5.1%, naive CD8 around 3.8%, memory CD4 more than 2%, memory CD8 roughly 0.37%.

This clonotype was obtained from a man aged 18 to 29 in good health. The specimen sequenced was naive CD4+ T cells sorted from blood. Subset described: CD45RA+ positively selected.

The CDR3 region has the DNA TGTGCCAGCAGCCCGGTGGCAGGGGCGAACGAGCAGTACTTC. This codes for CASSPVAGANEQYF. The genes are TRBV5-4 and TRBJ2-7; D perhaps matches TRBD1 (6 bases). V was pared by 4 bases and J by 5 bases, with 16 bases between. CDR1 is SGHNT and CDR2 is YYREEE in the germline V gene (reference sequence). The CDR3 runs to 14 residues.